The 18 T cell receptor beta chains below were found in one sample sequenced in a study of neurological immune-mediated disorders (dated by TCRdb to the late 2010s). The method was 5' RACE. The sequencing machine was an Illumina HiSeq 2500. TCRdb handled the public reads itself, with Q25 trimming in fastp and clone calling in MiXCR, and kept productive beta chains. Here each entry gathers all rows of one CDR3 protein and keeps the most common genes and DNA. Recorded for this sample are tens of thousands of distinct CDR3 sequences; 3.8% of them occurred a single time. Under 8.5% of the sample lies in the top ten. Sequencing was performed on PBMCs. All receptors come from a man aged 55-75 years with multiple sclerosis.

By share, this clonotype ranks as medium-sized. This rearrangement joins TRBV9 to TRBJ2-7; D unclear. Trimming took off 0 bases at V and 0 bases at J, with 7 bases between the two ends. Germline V lookup: CDR1 SGDLS, CDR2 YYNGEE. This CDR3 is 14 amino acids long. The DNA of the CDR3 is TGTGCCAGCAGCGTAGCTGACAACTCCTACGAGCAGTACTTC. It translates to CASSVADNSYEQYF.

As regards this clonotype: This may be a read error: a much more frequent sequence differs by one nucleotide. The chain employs TRBV11-2 and TRBJ2-2; the D gene is possibly TRBD1 (6 bases). This CDR3 comprises 14 residues. Per the germline V gene, CDR1 is SGHAT and CDR2 is FQNNGV. The CDR3 protein is CASSQTGLIGALFF. CDR3 bases: TGTGCCAGCAGCCAAACAGGGTTGATCGGGGCGCTGTTTTTT.

In this sample, this clonotype turned up many times. The V and J genes are TRBV20-1 and TRBJ2-2; 8 positions match TRBD1. V lost 2 bases and J lost 3; bases outside the gene matches: 8. The V gene's germline CDR1 is DFQATT and CDR2 SNEGSKA (reference sequence). CDR3 length: 16 residues. CDR3 sequence: CSARPPGTGYTGELFF. The CDR3 DNA sequence: TGCAGTGCTAGACCCCCAGGGACAGGTTACACCGGGGAGCTGTTTTTT.

This clonotype occurred many times. The V gene is TRBV5-1, the J gene TRBJ2-2, with D possibly matching TRBD2 (5 bases). V gave up 2 bases and J gave up 5 bases, with 13 bases separating them. Germline CDR1 reads SGHRS; CDR2 reads YFSETQ. This CDR3 contains 15 residues. CDR3 residues: CASSFEGALTGELFF. The CDR3 DNA reads TGCGCCAGCAGCTTCGAGGGAGCGCTAACCGGGGAGCTGTTTTTT.

The sample holds many counts of this clonotype. This chain connects TRBV6-1 to TRBJ2-1; D is undetermined. The CDR3 has 15 residues. Germline values: CDR1 MNHNS, CDR2 SASEGT. Trimming removed 2 bases from V and 4 bases from J, with 12 bases in between. This CDR3 is CASSEWSDSYNEQFF. The DNA for the CDR3 is TGTGCCAGCAGTGAATGGTCTGACTCGTACAATGAGCAGTTCTTC.

This clonotype appeared a few times. V is TRBV24-1 and J is TRBJ1-2; 9 nucleotides line up with TRBD1. The ends lost 2 bases at V and 4 bases at J; junction bases unmatched: 4. This CDR3 has 15 amino acids. Germline CDR1 and CDR2: KGHDR and SFDVKD. The CDR3 sequence is CATSDSGTGRYGYTF. In DNA, the CDR3 is TGTGCCACCAGTGATTCCGGGACAGGGCGCTATGGCTACACCTTC.

This clonotype showed up many times. The rearrangement links TRBV4-2 to TRBJ2-7, with D perhaps TRBD2 (5 bases). V was cut by 0 bases and J by 6 bases, with 9 bases left in between. This CDR3 contains 13 residues. In germline, CDR1 is LGHNA, CDR2 YNFKEQ. CDR3 in amino acids: CASSQDRGSEQYF. DNA for the CDR3: TGTGCCAGCAGCCAAGATCGGGGTTCCGAGCAGTACTTC.

This clonotype was counted ten times or more. V and J are TRBV5-1 and TRBJ2-2; TRBD2 might be the D (6 bases). Looked up from germline, CDR1 is SGHRS and CDR2 is YFSETQ. The CDR3 loop spans 15 amino acids. V was pared by 4 bases and J by 0 bases, with 10 bases between. The CDR3 here is CASSETSTNTGELFF. CDR3 nucleotide sequence: TGCGCCAGCAGCGAGACTAGTACGAACACCGGGGAGCTGTTTTTT.

There are many counts of this clonotype. The chain recombines TRBV7-2 with TRBJ2-1; D is unresolved. The CDR3 runs 12 residues. Trimming shortened V by 5 bases and J by 9 bases, and 11 bases separated the two germline ends. In germline, CDR1 is SGHTA, CDR2 FQGNSA. The CDR3, as DNA: TGTGCCAGCAGCCCCCCCGGGCGTGAGCAGTTCTTC. It encodes CASSPPGREQFF.

This clonotype was seen only a few times. This chain links TRBV14 with TRBJ1-1; D call uncertain. The CDR3 has 14 residues. Germline lookup yields CDR1 SGHDN and CDR2 FVKESK. V dropped 4 bases and J dropped 6 bases, with 15 bases sitting between them. The chain's CDR3 is CASSPLGYTPEAFF. For the CDR3, the DNA is TGTGCCAGCAGCCCCTTAGGGTACACCCCTGAAGCTTTCTTT.

In the case of this clonotype: No DNA is shown, since the ends of the CDR3 on it are uncertain; the CDR3 is the one TCRdb lists. The chain joins TRBV20-1 to TRBJ2-2; no check of the table's D call, TRBD1, against the DNA was made. The CDR3 length equals 22 residues, ends included. CDR1 and CDR2 (germline): DFQATT, SNEGSKA (reference sequence). This chain's CDR3 is CSARENEQFFGPGTGYTGELFF.

This clonotype was seen at least ten times. The chain uses TRBV3-1 and TRBJ2-5; weak D call: TRBD2 (5 bases). The CDR3 sequence is 14 residues long. The germline V gene has CDR1 LGHDT and CDR2 YNNKEL (reference sequence). Trimming stripped 1 base from V and 6 bases from J, with 12 bases between. CDR3 in amino acids: CASSQGRAGKTQYF. DNA for the CDR3: TGTGCCAGCAGCCAAGGGCGGGCTGGGAAGACCCAGTACTTC.

This clonotype was counted at least ten times. CDR3 nucleotide sequence: TGCGCCAGCAGCTACTACGGACAGGGCTCTGAAGCTTTCTTT. Translated: CASSYYGQGSEAFF. J is TRBJ1-1 and V is TRBV5-1; 8 bases agree with TRBD1. Germline CDR1 and CDR2: SGHRS and YFSETQ. CDR3 length: 14 residues. Losses at the gene ends were 3 bases for V and 6 bases for J; bases not matched to a gene: 7.

This clonotype was seen repeatedly, ten times or more. The rearrangement joins TRBV12-3 or TRBV12-4 to TRBJ1-2; 8 bases map to TRBD1. The CDR3 runs to 14 residues. Germline trimming cut 10 bases from V and 3 bases from J; bases unmatched to any gene: 10. CDR3 bases: TGTGCCACCGAAATCAGGGGGCGCGACTATGGCTACACCTTC. Amino acid sequence: CATEIRGRDYGYTF.

This clonotype was seen many times. This chain joins TRBV10-3 and TRBJ2-3, with D perhaps matching TRBD2 (6 bases). Germline V gene lookup returns CDR1 ENHRY and CDR2 SYGVKD. The CDR3 length is 15 residues. Between the trimmed V and J ends, which lost 5 bases and 2 bases, there was a span of 14 bases. The CDR3 is CAISQNGRTTDTQYF. Written as DNA, the CDR3 is TGTGCCATCAGTCAAAACGGGAGAACCACAGATACGCAGTATTTT.

This clonotype occurred many times. J is TRBJ1-4 and V is TRBV7-9, with 7 positions matching TRBD1. Germline V gives CDR1 SEHNR, CDR2 FQNEAQ (reference sequence). Trimming took 2 bases from V and 8 from J; bases not matched to a gene: 11. This CDR3 contains 16 residues. The CDR3 here is CASSLKGGSGDEKLFF. In DNA, the CDR3 is TGTGCCAGCAGCTTAAAAGGGGGCTCAGGGGACGAAAAACTGTTTTTT.

This clonotype was picked up many times. V is TRBV24-1 and J is TRBJ2-3; 9 nucleotides align to TRBD2. Germline assignment: CDR1 KGHDR and CDR2 SFDVKD. The CDR3 covers 16 residues. V lost 3 bases and J lost 0; bases outside the gene matches: 3. CDR3 DNA sequence: TGTGCCACCAGTGATCGAACTAGCGGGAGCACAGATACGCAGTATTTT. Translation: CATSDRTSGSTDTQYF.

This clonotype was seen many times. This sequence joins TRBV20-1 and TRBJ2-7; TRBD2 aligns across 8 bases. Looked up from germline, CDR1 is DFQATT and CDR2 is SNEGSKA (reference sequence). Trimming removed 1 base from V and 3 bases from J; junction bases left unmatched: 2. The CDR3 runs 13 residues. The CDR3 DNA is TGCAGTGCTAGAGCTAGCGGGCTCTACGAGCAGTACTTC. This encodes CSARASGLYEQYF.